This is a list of T cell receptor beta chains from one sample in a study of long-term antiretroviral therapy in people with HIV. Assay: immunoSEQ multiplex PCR; the TCRdb copy retains only in-frame clones and omits some. This sample carries 13,000 to 15,000 clones, 82% of them seen once, and the ten largest clones take around a sixth. Sequencing used unsorted PBMCs, obtained 1.8 years before starting antiretroviral therapy. All receptors derive from a woman in her thirties or forties with HIV. CDR3s include the opening cysteine and the closing phenylalanine or tryptophan. D genes are given only for firm matches. A row's size may be missing; if present it is once, few, many or a size class.

V	J	size	D	CDR3	DNA
TRBV4-1	TRBJ1-5	few	-	CASSYYEGISNQPQHF	TGCGCCAGCAGCTATTACGAGGGGATTAGCAATCAGCCCCAGCATTTT
TRBV6-1	TRBJ2-2	few	-	CASRSGGTGELFF	TGTGCCAGCAGGTCAGGGGGGACCGGGGAGCTGTTTTTT
TRBV6-6	TRBJ2-7	-	TRBD2	CASTDGGGLGYEQYF	TGTGCCAGCACCGACGGAGGGGGACTAGGCTACGAGCAGTACTTC
TRBV29-1	TRBJ2-7	-	TRBD1	CSVSHPGQGALSYEQYF	TGCAGCGTTTCTCACCCGGGACAGGGGGCTCTCTCCTACGAGCAGTACTTC
TRBV4-1	TRBJ2-1	-	-	CASSQEDSYNEQFF	TGCGCCAGCAGCCAAGAGGACAGCTACAATGAGCAGTTCTTC
TRBV27	TRBJ2-7	once	TRBD2	CASSLGYGRAYEQYF	TGTGCCAGCAGTTTAGGGTACGGGAGGGCCTACGAGCAGTACTTC
TRBV6-1	TRBJ2-5	once	TRBD2	CASSVLAGGGETQYF	TGTGCCAGCAGTGTACTAGCGGGAGGGGGAGAGACCCAGTACTTC
TRBV5-4	TRBJ1-1	-	-	CASSLDSTEAFF	TGTGCCAGCAGCTTGGACAGCACTGAAGCTTTCTTT
TRBV5-1	TRBJ2-7	-	-	CASSLDRAEQYF	TGCGCCAGCAGCTTGGACAGGGCCGAGCAGTACTTC
TRBV6-1	TRBJ2-7	-	-	CASSERSGRSYEQYF	TGTGCCAGCAGTGAAAGGAGTGGCAGATCCTACGAGCAGTACTTC
TRBV27	TRBJ2-7	-	TRBD2	CASSISGTSGIEQYF	TGTGCCAGCAGTATATCCGGGACTAGCGGGATCGAGCAGTACTTC
TRBV7-3	TRBJ2-3	-	-	CASSLTDERPTRIRGRTDTQYF	TGTGCCAGCAGCTTAACGGATGAGCGCCCAACTAGAATCCGCGGGCGCACAGATACGCAGTATTTT
TRBV19	TRBJ2-7	-	TRBD1	CASSIESLTGIYEQYF	TGTGCCAGTAGTATAGAATCCCTGACAGGGATCTACGAGCAGTACTTC
TRBV11-2	TRBJ2-5	-	-	CASSLFSETHHETQYF	TGTGCCAGCAGCTTATTCTCCGAGACTCACCACGAGACCCAGTACTTC
TRBV10-3	TRBJ1-4	few	-	CASQGGINEKLFF	TGTGCCTCCCAAGGGGGAATTAATGAAAAACTGTTTTTT
TRBV6-5	TRBJ1-1	-	-	CASSSFTDTEAFF	TGTGCCAGCAGTTCGTTCACCGACACTGAAGCTTTCTTT
TRBV5-4	TRBJ2-1	-	-	CASTPLGGQRDEQFF	TGTGCCAGCACCCCCCTCGGCGGGCAGCGCGATGAGCAGTTCTTC
TRBV5-1	TRBJ2-7	once	-	CASSLVASSSYEQYF	TGCGCCAGCAGCTTGGTGGCTAGCTCCTCCTACGAGCAGTACTTC
TRBV7-2	TRBJ1-1	once	TRBD1	CASSPDRVNTEAFF	TGTGCCAGCAGCCCGGACAGGGTGAACACTGAAGCTTTCTTT
TRBV4-1	TRBJ2-3	once	-	CASSQESAWDADTQYF	TGCGCCAGCAGCCAAGAATCGGCCTGGGATGCAGATACGCAGTATTTT
TRBV5-5	TRBJ1-1	-	TRBD1	CASSIPNRGRDEAFF	TGTGCCAGCAGCATACCCAACAGGGGGCGCGATGAAGCTTTCTTT
TRBV11-2	TRBJ2-5	-	TRBD2	CASSLVTRLAGSEETQYF	TGTGCCAGCAGCTTAGTCACTAGGCTAGCGGGATCAGAAGAGACCCAGTACTTC
TRBV7-9	TRBJ1-2	-	-	CASSLFAGSDNYGYTF	TGTGCCAGCAGCTTGTTTGCAGGGTCCGACAACTATGGCTACACCTTC
TRBV28	TRBJ2-1	-	-	CASSPSLASISYNEQFF	TGTGCCAGCAGTCCTTCGCTAGCCTCGATTTCCTACAATGAGCAGTTCTTC
TRBV5-1	TRBJ2-1	-	-	CASSLPTLNEQFF	TGCGCCAGCAGCTTGCCGACTCTTAATGAGCAGTTCTTC
TRBV5-4	TRBJ2-2	-	-	CASTNTGTLTGELFF	TGTGCCAGCACCAATACCGGGACCCTCACCGGGGAGCTGTTTTTT
TRBV10-3	TRBJ1-2	-	-	CAISGPGNTELGYTF	TGTGCCATCAGTGGACCGGGAAACACGGAATTGGGCTACACCTTC
TRBV4-2	TRBJ1-3	-	TRBD1	CASSRGQGVGGNTIYF	TGTGCCAGCAGCCGAGGACAGGGGGTAGGTGGAAACACCATATATTTT
TRBV11-2	TRBJ2-7	-	TRBD2	CASSTLAGGPNEQYF	TGTGCCAGCAGTACACTAGCGGGAGGGCCAAACGAGCAGTACTTC
TRBV5-4	TRBJ2-1	-	-	CASTRGIPYNEQFF	TGTGCCAGCACCCGGGGGATCCCCTACAATGAGCAGTTCTTC
TRBV15	TRBJ1-4	once	-	CATSRVVGPNEKLFF	TGTGCCACCAGCAGAGTGGTCGGGCCTAATGAAAAACTGTTTTTT
TRBV10-3	TRBJ2-1	-	-	CAISLARIGYNEQFF	TGTGCCATCAGTCTTGCTAGAATAGGGTACAATGAGCAGTTCTTC
TRBV18	TRBJ1-5	-	-	CASSPSGQGNQPQHF	TGTGCCAGCTCACCAAGCGGTCAGGGGAATCAGCCCCAGCATTTT
TRBV5-1	TRBJ1-1	-	-	CASSLDGVTEAFF	TGCGCCAGCAGCTTGGACGGGGTCACTGAAGCTTTCTTT
TRBV2	TRBJ1-1	-	-	CASTPQLDTEAFF	TGTGCCAGCACCCCCCAGCTGGACACTGAAGCTTTCTTT
TRBV21-1	TRBJ1-3	-	-	CASNPRQRSSGNTIYF	TGTGCCAGCAACCCGAGACAGAGAAGCTCTGGAAACACCATATATTTT
TRBV7-2	TRBJ1-1	-	TRBD1	CASSLTGTNTEAFF	TGTGCCAGCAGCTTGACAGGGACTAACACTGAAGCTTTCTTT
TRBV5-4	TRBJ1-4	-	TRBD1	CASSLQGETNEKLFF	TGTGCCAGCAGCTTGCAGGGGGAGACTAATGAAAAACTGTTTTTT
TRBV6-5	TRBJ2-7	-	-	CASSYQLTGSYEQYF	TGTGCCAGCAGTTACCAACTTACGGGGTCCTACGAGCAGTACTTC
TRBV4-1	TRBJ2-7	-	TRBD1	CASSLGQVSYEQYF	TGCGCCAGCAGCCTGGGACAGGTCTCCTACGAGCAGTACTTC
TRBV14	TRBJ1-1	-	-	CASSQGRNTEAFF	TGTGCCAGCAGCCAAGGCAGAAACACTGAAGCTTTCTTT
TRBV7-2	TRBJ2-2	-	TRBD2	CASSWTSGNGELFF	TGTGCCAGCAGCTGGACTAGCGGGAACGGGGAGCTGTTTTTT
TRBV7-9	TRBJ2-7	-	-	CASSLIGTYEQYF	TGTGCCAGCAGCTTAATCGGGACCTACGAGCAGTACTTC
TRBV18	TRBJ1-1	medium-sized	-	CASSPMNREGTEAFF	TGTGCCAGCTCACCAATGAACAGGGAGGGGACTGAAGCTTTCTTT
TRBV5-1	TRBJ2-3	few	TRBD2	CASRTSPDTQYF	TGCGCCAGCAGGACTAGCCCAGATACGCAGTATTTT
TRBV28	TRBJ1-1	-	-	CASREQNTEAFF	TGTGCCAGTCGAGAACAGAACACTGAAGCTTTCTTT
TRBV6-1	TRBJ2-7	-	TRBD2	CASRITGGYEQYF	TGTGCCAGCCGAATTACGGGGGGTTACGAGCAGTACTTC
TRBV7-2	TRBJ2-3	-	-	CASSPGQSTDTQYF	TGTGCCAGCAGCCCTGGACAGTCCACAGATACGCAGTATTTT
TRBV10-3	TRBJ2-7	-	TRBD1	CAISSQGVGEQYF	TGTGCCATCAGTTCCCAGGGGGTAGGAGAGCAGTACTTC
TRBV10-3	TRBJ2-5	-	-	CAISGNGQETQYF	TGTGCCATCAGTGGCAACGGGCAAGAGACCCAGTACTTC
TRBV19	TRBJ2-5	once	-	CASGYGKPQETQYF	TGTGCCAGCGGGTACGGGAAGCCCCAAGAGACCCAGTACTTC
TRBV19	TRBJ1-5	-	-	CASSIGGTNQPQHF	TGTGCCAGTAGTATCGGGGGGACGAATCAGCCCCAGCATTTT
TRBV11-2	TRBJ2-7	-	TRBD1	CASSLGTGEWQYF	TGTGCCAGCAGCCTCGGGACAGGGGAATGGCAGTACTTC
TRBV2	TRBJ2-7	few	-	CASSLQAPNEQYF	TGTGCCAGCAGTCTACAGGCCCCCAACGAGCAGTACTTC